The subject of this entry is one T cell receptor (beta chain). Its antigen is unknown. The data are from a study of T cell responses to AZD1222 COVID-19 vaccine. Broader study findings: The breadth and depth of Spike-specific TCRs increased once two AZD1222 doses had been given. Across spike, vaccine-associated CD4 TCRs were found, dominant at 160-218 and 743-854. In all cases, repertoires were sampled only after the peak T cell response.

This table comes from immunoSEQ multiplex PCR, and its TCRdb copy is limited to in-frame clones, with some not included. The data show 90,000 to 120,000 clones, roughly 89% seen once. Germline V CDR1 and CDR2: SGDLS, YYNGEE. V lost 3 bases to trimming and J lost 2 bases, with 12 bases between them. This CDR3 is 15 amino acids long. Source: peripheral blood, taken on day 0 of AZD1222 vaccination. The source of this sequence is an adult in good health. This chain uses TRBV9 with TRBJ1-3, with a tentative D call TRBD1 (6 bases). CDR3: CASSAQGHTGNTIYF. In nucleotides, the CDR3 is TGTGCCAGCAGCGCACAGGGTCATACTGGAAACACCATATATTTT.